Listed here are 18 T cell receptor beta chains from one sample, sequenced in a study of blood T cell repertoires in COVID-19. Data came from immunoSEQ multiplex PCR; TCRdb stores just in-frame clones and leaves some out. The table records 360,000 or so clones, approximately 89% of them present only once. Sequencing was done on a sample of PBMCs or T cells enriched from blood (not recorded which). These receptors all come from a woman aged 25 to 39 who had recovered from COVID-19.

Worth noting for this clone: At the DNA level, this CDR3 is encoded by other sequences in the same sample as well. V and J are TRBV24-1 and TRBJ2-7; D unclear. Trimming cost V 5 bases and J 3 bases, with 4 bases left between them. Germline values: CDR1 KGHDR, CDR2 SFDVKD. The CDR3 runs 11 residues. CDR3 sequence reads: CATSAGYEQYF. The CDR3 DNA follows: TGTGCCACCAGTGCGGGCTACGAGCAGTACTTC.

The chain carries TRBV5-6 and TRBJ1-2; D gene ambiguous. Germline CDR1 SGHDT, CDR2 YYEEEE. The CDR3 has 15 amino acids. V was clipped by 1 base and J by 7 bases, with 17 bases between them. Here the CDR3 DNA reads TGTGCCAGCAGCTTGATCATCGGGGTCTTGGGTGGCTACACCTTC. This sequence encodes CASSLIIGVLGGYTF.

This clone has a single count. CDR3 loop: CASSPGTSGGISYNEQFF. The DNA for the CDR3 is TGTGCCAGCAGCCCCGGGACTAGCGGGGGGATCTCCTACAATGAGCAGTTCTTC. The chain employs TRBV9 and TRBJ2-1; 15 bases line up with TRBD2. The CDR3 runs to 18 residues. J lost 0 bases, V lost 4 bases, and 5 bases had no gene match. Germline V gene lookup returns CDR1 SGDLS and CDR2 YYNGEE.

This rearrangement joins TRBV5-1 to TRBJ1-1; a weak D match, TRBD1 (6 bases). Germline assignment: CDR1 SGHRS and CDR2 YFSETQ. CDR3 length equals 17 residues. V lost 3 bases to trimming and J lost 9 bases, with 27 bases between them. The CDR3 reads CASSSTLTTGDIHKAFF. CDR3 coding DNA: TGCGCCAGCAGCTCCACACTTACGACAGGAGATATCCATAAAGCTTTCTTT.

V and J are TRBV30 and TRBJ1-4, with a tentative D call TRBD1 (5 bases). Germline V gives CDR1 GTSNPN, CDR2 SVGIG (reference sequence). The CDR3 has 15 residues. V lost 1 base and J 4 bases, leaving 13 bases between the germline ends. In nucleotides, the CDR3 is TGTGCCTGGAGTGCCCTGGGGGGAGATAATGAAAAACTGTTTTTT. Translation gives CAWSALGGDNEKLFF. Together with reference TRBV30 and TRBJ1-4, the CDR3 gives the full variable domain: SQTIHQWPATLVQPVGSPLSLECTVEGTSNPNLYWYRQAAGRGLQLLFYSVGIGQISSEVPQNLSASRPQDRQFILSSKKLLLSDSGFYLCAWSALGGDNEKLFFGSGTQLSVL.

The rearrangement uses TRBV11-2 and TRBJ2-1, with 8 positions matching TRBD2. Germline CDR1 SGHAT, CDR2 FQNNGV. CDR3 length: 13 amino acids. The trim removed 5 bases at V and 5 bases at J, leaving 2 bases unmatched. Here the CDR3 reads CASSGTSHNEQFF. The CDR3 nucleotides read TGTGCCAGCAGCGGGACTAGTCACAATGAGCAGTTCTTC.

The J gene is TRBJ1-6, the V gene TRBV30; perhaps TRBD1 as D (6 bases). Germline V gene lookup returns CDR1 GTSNPN and CDR2 SVGIG (reference sequence). The germline V and J ends were trimmed by 3 bases and 0 bases, with 18 bases remaining between them. CDR3 size: 18 residues. As DNA, the CDR3 is TGTGCCTGGAGAGGAGCCATCGGGACAAGCTCCTATAATTCACCCCTCCACTTT. As protein: CAWRGAIGTSSYNSPLHF.

The count of this clone is one. V is TRBV6-4 and J is TRBJ2-3, with D perhaps TRBD1 (6 bases). V was pared by 2 bases and J by 5 bases, with 11 bases between. Germline assignment: CDR1 MRHNA and CDR2 SNTAGT. The CDR3 is made up of 14 amino acids. The DNA for the CDR3 is TGTGCCAGCAGTGACAGGGGGAAGGGAGATACGCAGTATTTT. Translated, it gives CASSDRGKGDTQYF.

The rearrangement joins TRBV5-1 to TRBJ2-1; D is possibly TRBD2 (5 bases). The germline V gene encodes CDR1 SGHRS and CDR2 YFSETQ. The V gene lost 0 bases and the J gene lost 0 bases, with 13 bases spanning the gap. The CDR3 length is 17 residues. Here the CDR3 reads CASSLGSGTVSYNEQFF. CDR3 DNA sequence: TGCGCCAGCAGCTTGGGGAGCGGAACAGTCTCCTACAATGAGCAGTTCTTC.

The rearrangement links TRBV24-1 to TRBJ2-5, with TRBD1 identical over 10 bases. CDR1 is KGHDR and CDR2 is SFDVKD in the germline V gene. Trimming cost V 1 base and J 1 base; bases outside gene matches: 5. The CDR3 spans 17 residues. The CDR3: CATSDFGTGVPQETQYF. CDR3 coding DNA: TGTGCCACCAGTGATTTCGGGACAGGGGTCCCCCAAGAGACCCAGTACTTC.

The chain has TRBV14 and TRBJ2-5; D is perhaps TRBD2 (6 bases). This CDR3 comprises 13 residues. Trimming removed 4 bases at V and 3 bases at J, with 9 bases between. CDR1 SGHDN and CDR2 FVKESK come from the germline V gene. CDR3 sequence (DNA): TGTGCCAGCAGCCTGGGACTGAAAGAGACCCAGTACTTC. It encodes CASSLGLKETQYF.

The rearrangement joins TRBV5-4 to TRBJ1-3, with D possibly being TRBD1 (5 bases). This CDR3 contains 15 residues. Germline V gene sequence: CDR1 SGHNT, CDR2 YYREEE (reference sequence). Trimming stripped 2 bases from V and 4 bases from J, with 13 bases between. The CDR3 here is CASSFLGGDGNTIYF. The CDR3 coding sequence is TGTGCCAGCAGCTTTCTGGGGGGGGACGGAAACACCATATATTTT.

The chain combines TRBV28 with TRBJ2-3, with 9 bases matching TRBD2. V shed 6 bases, J shed 1 base, and the junction held 5 bases outside the gene matches. CDR3 length: 15 residues. Germline loops: CDR1 MDHEN, CDR2 SYDVKM. The CDR3 DNA follows: TGTGCCAGCAGAGGACTAGCGTATGGCACAGATACGCAGTATTTT. This sequence encodes CASRGLAYGTDTQYF.

This clone has just a few counts. V is TRBV3-1 (or the pseudogene TRBV3-2) and J is TRBJ2-1, with a possible D match to TRBD2 (6 bases). Trimming took off 1 base at V and 3 bases at J, with 10 bases between the two ends. The CDR3 contains 15 residues. Germline V lookup: CDR1 LGHDT, CDR2 YNNKEL (reference sequence). CDR3 DNA: TGTGCCAGCAGCCAAGTCGGGGGAATCTACAATGAGCAGTTCTTC. It encodes CASSQVGGIYNEQFF.

This sequence joins TRBV5-8 and TRBJ2-1; tentative D call: TRBD2 (5 bases). V lost 0 bases to trimming and J lost 6 bases, with 16 bases between them. The CDR3 has 16 residues. Per the germline V gene, CDR1 is SGHTS and CDR2 is YDEGEE. The CDR3 coding sequence is TGTGCCAGCAGCTTGGCCTTCCCCCCGGGGAGCAATGAGCAGTTCTTC. Amino acids: CASSLAFPPGSNEQFF. The complete variable domain, with remaining parts taken from reference TRBV5-8 and TRBJ2-1, reads EAGVTQSPTHLIKTRGQQATLRCSPISGHTSVYWYQQALGLGLQFLLWYDEGEERNRGNFPPRFSGRQFPNYSSELNVNALELEDSALYLCASSLAFPPGSNEQFFGPGTRLTVL.

The chain joins TRBV5-8 to TRBJ2-7; tentatively, D is TRBD1 (5 bases). V gave up 4 bases and J gave up 5 bases, with 22 bases separating them. Germline lookup yields CDR1 SGHTS and CDR2 YDEGEE. This CDR3 comprises 16 residues. CDR3 DNA sequence: TGTGCCAGCAGCACCAACACAGGTTCATATTTCAACGAGCAGTACTTC. Translated: CASSTNTGSYFNEQYF.

This CDR3 is CATSRGGVYEQYF. CDR3 in DNA: TGTGCCACCTCAAGAGGGGGGGTCTACGAGCAGTACTTC. The V call is TRBV10-3, the J call TRBJ2-7, with D maybe TRBD2 (7 bases). The CDR3 is 13 residues long. Trimming pared 10 bases from V and 3 bases from J, leaving 16 bases between. Germline CDR1 ENHRY, CDR2 SYGVKD.

V and J are TRBV7-9 and TRBJ1-6, with D unresolved. V lost 2 bases, J lost 7 bases, and 9 bases lay in between. This CDR3 is 14 amino acids long. Germline values: CDR1 SEHNR, CDR2 FQNEAQ (reference sequence). The CDR3 spells CASSLSWRNSPLHF. The CDR3 DNA is TGTGCCAGCAGCTTATCGTGGAGAAATTCACCCCTCCACTTT.